These T cell receptor beta chains were read from a single sample in a study of blood T cell repertoires in COVID-19. Measured with immunoSEQ multiplex PCR; TCRdb has only the in-frame clones, and not every one. The profile shows around 71,000 clones, roughly 76% of them singletons. The material sequenced was peripheral blood. These receptor sequences come from an elderly woman with active or convalescent COVID-19. CDR3s include the opening cysteine and the closing phenylalanine or tryptophan. Fields, in order: J gene, V gene, D gene, clone size, CDR3 DNA, CDR3 protein. D genes are given only for firm matches. Size values are once, few and many counts, or a class for expanded clones, and some rows have none.

>TRBJ2-1|TRBV30|-|-
TGTGCCTGGGCCCAGGGGACCAGCATATCCAATGAGCAGTTCTTC
CAWAQGTSISNEQFF
>TRBJ2-6|TRBV30|-|few
TGTGCCTGGACTCGGACAGCCAGCTCTGGGGCCAACGTCCTGACTTTC
CAWTRTASSGANVLTF
>TRBJ1-4|TRBV7-8|-|-
TGTGCCAGCAGCTTAGAAGGAGGGGGAGGGGAAAAACTGTTTTTT
CASSLEGGGGEKLFF
>TRBJ2-7|TRBV6-6|-|-
TGTGCCAGCACCCGGGGAGGTACGGCGAGCGAGCAGTACTTC
CASTRGGTASEQYF
>TRBJ2-1|TRBV6-6|-|many
TGTGCCAGCAGTTACTCGAGGGTCTACAATGAGCAGTTCTTC
CASSYSRVYNEQFF
>TRBJ2-5|TRBV30|TRBD2|-
TGTGCCTGGAGTGTTACCGGACTAGCAGAGCAAGAGACCCAGTACTTC
CAWSVTGLAEQETQYF
>TRBJ1-1|TRBV19|-|once
TGTGCCAGTAGTATAGGGCCAGGGAGGCCCTTCCTTCACACTGAAGCTTTCTTT
CASSIGPGRPFLHTEAFF
>TRBJ1-6|TRBV5-1|-|once
TGCGCCAGCAGCTTGGGGCAGGGGCTCAATTCACCCCTCCACTTT
CASSLGQGLNSPLHF
>TRBJ1-2|TRBV5-1|-|-
TGCGCCAGCAGCTTATCCCTCCCCAGGGGAAGTGGCTACACCTTC
CASSLSLPRGSGYTF
>TRBJ1-2|TRBV4-3|-|-
TGCGCCAGCAGCCAAGAGATGGGAGGGAACTATGGCTACACCTTC
CASSQEMGGNYGYTF
>TRBJ2-3|TRBV6-5|-|few
TGTGCCACCCAAACCCAAGGACAGTCAGATACGCAGTATTTT
CATQTQGQSDTQYF
>TRBJ2-1|TRBV19|TRBD1|-
TGTGCCAGTAGGGGACAGGGGGGTCGCGATGAGCAGTTCTTC
CASRGQGGRDEQFF
>TRBJ1-5|TRBV10-3|-|-
TGTGCCATCAGTGGACAGGTCGATCAGCCCCAGCATTTT
CAISGQVDQPQHF
>TRBJ1-6|TRBV6-5|-|-
TGTGCCAGCAAAGAATCAGGACCCCTCCACTTT
CASKESGPLHF
>TRBJ2-2|TRBV6-2/TRBV6-3|-|-
TGTGCCAGCAGTTACGATCTACAGGGAACCGGGGAGCTGTTTTTT
CASSYDLQGTGELFF
>TRBJ1-1|TRBV28|-|once
TGTGCCAGCAGTTTGATTCGACATCCCGACACTGAAGCTTTCTTT
CASSLIRHPDTEAFF
>TRBJ2-1|TRBV7-9|-|-
TGTGCCAGCAGCTTAGACAGGCAGAACTACAATGAGCAGTTCTTC
CASSLDRQNYNEQFF
>TRBJ1-1|TRBV12-3/TRBV12-4|-|-
TGTGCCAGCAGTTTAAACTTTGAAGCTTTCTTT
CASSLNFEAFF
>TRBJ1-3|TRBV20-1|-|-
TGCAGTGCTTTTCAAAACACCATATATTTT
CSAFQNTIYF
>TRBJ2-1|TRBV14|TRBD1|-
TGTGCCAGCAGCCGAAGGACAGGGAAGCAATACAATGAGCAGTTCTTC
CASSRRTGKQYNEQFF
>TRBJ1-5|TRBV5-5|TRBD1|-
TGTGCCAGCAGCTTGCTCGAACAGGGGAATCAGCCCCAGCATTTT
CASSLLEQGNQPQHF
>TRBJ2-7|TRBV6-5|-|-
TGTGCCAGCAGTTTGACAGCTAGGTACGAGCAGTACTTC
CASSLTARYEQYF
>TRBJ1-6|TRBV20-1|TRBD1|-
TGCAGTGCTAGTTACAGGGGAGTAAACTATAATTCACCCCTCCACTTT
CSASYRGVNYNSPLHF
>TRBJ1-1|TRBV11-2|-|once
TGTGCCAGCAGCTTATACCGGGATACTGAAGCTTTCTTT
CASSLYRDTEAFF
>TRBJ1-1|TRBV11-2|TRBD1|-
TGTGCCAGCAGCCCCCCAGGGGGGAGAGCTTTCTTT
CASSPPGGRAFF
>TRBJ1-1|TRBV10-3|TRBD1|-
TGTGCCATCAGAGGGACAGTAGGGGTAGTAAGCACTGAAGCTTTCTTT
CAIRGTVGVVSTEAFF
>TRBJ2-7|TRBV21-1|-|-
TGTGCCAGCAGCAAAGGTTGGGACAGGGACTACGAGCAGTACTTC
CASSKGWDRDYEQYF
>TRBJ2-1|TRBV9|-|-
TGTGCCAGCAGCCCCACTCTACGGGGGGCGAACAATGAGCAGTTCTTC
CASSPTLRGANNEQFF
>TRBJ2-5|TRBV3-1/TRBV3-2|TRBD1|-
TGTGCCAGCAGCCAAGCCAGGACAGGAGAGACCCAGTACTTC
CASSQARTGETQYF
>TRBJ1-5|TRBV21-1|-|many
TGTGCCAGCAGCAATAGGAAGGCGGAGATTAGCAATCAGCCCCAGCATTTT
CASSNRKAEISNQPQHF
>TRBJ2-3|TRBV19|TRBD1|-
TGTGCCAGTAGTTCCGACAGGGGAGATTTGGATACGCAGTATTTT
CASSSDRGDLDTQYF
>TRBJ2-5|TRBV7-3|TRBD2|-
TGTGCCAGCAGCTCTGGGACTAGCGGGGGTACTCTGTACTTC
CASSSGTSGGTLYF
>TRBJ1-1|TRBV4-3|TRBD1|-
TGCGCCAGCAGCCAGAGGATGGACAGGGCTGAAGCTTTCTTT
CASSQRMDRAEAFF
>TRBJ2-7|TRBV4-1|TRBD2|-
TGCGCCAGCAGCGGTTCTCCGCTGGCGGGGGGAAACTACGAGCAGTACTTC
CASSGSPLAGGNYEQYF
>TRBJ1-5|TRBV13|-|few
TGTGCCAGCAGCGACTCCCGGGGGGGGGTTGGTCAGCCCCAGCATTTT
CASSDSRGGVGQPQHF
>TRBJ1-2|TRBV5-6|-|few
TGTGCCAGCAGCTCCGCCTTATCGGGGGGCTACACCTTC
CASSSALSGGYTF
>TRBJ1-2|TRBV7-3|-|-
TGTGCCAGCAGCCCCACCCGGGGCGGGGGTGGCTACACCTTC
CASSPTRGGGGYTF
>TRBJ1-1|TRBV25-1|TRBD1|-
TGTGCCAGCACAACAGGGGGCGCGGGCACTGAAGCTTTCTTT
CASTTGGAGTEAFF
>TRBJ2-7|TRBV11-2|-|-
TGTGCCAGCAGCATACTGGGGGGGCACTACGAGCAGTACTTC
CASSILGGHYEQYF